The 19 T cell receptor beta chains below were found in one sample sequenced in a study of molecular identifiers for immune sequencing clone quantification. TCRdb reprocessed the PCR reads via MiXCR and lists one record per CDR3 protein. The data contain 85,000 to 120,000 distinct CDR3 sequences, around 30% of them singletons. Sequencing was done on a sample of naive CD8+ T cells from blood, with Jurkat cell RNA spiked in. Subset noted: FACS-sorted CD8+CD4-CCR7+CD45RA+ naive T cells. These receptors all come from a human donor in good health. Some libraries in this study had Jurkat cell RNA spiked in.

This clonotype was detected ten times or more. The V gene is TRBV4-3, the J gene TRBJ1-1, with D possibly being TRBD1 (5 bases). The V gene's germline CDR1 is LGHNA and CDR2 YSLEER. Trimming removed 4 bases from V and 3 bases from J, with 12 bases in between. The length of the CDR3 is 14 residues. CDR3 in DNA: TGCGCCAGCAGCCCGGGACGGCCCCACACTGAAGCTTTCTTT. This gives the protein CASSPGRPHTEAFF.

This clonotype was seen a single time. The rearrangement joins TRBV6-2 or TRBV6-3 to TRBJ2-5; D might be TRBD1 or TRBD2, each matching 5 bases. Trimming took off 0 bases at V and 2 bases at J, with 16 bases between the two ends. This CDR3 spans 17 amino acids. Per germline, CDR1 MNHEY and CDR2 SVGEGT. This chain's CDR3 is CASSYSIRDGLQETQYF. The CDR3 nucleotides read TGTGCCAGCAGTTACTCGATACGGGACGGACTTCAAGAGACCCAGTACTTC.

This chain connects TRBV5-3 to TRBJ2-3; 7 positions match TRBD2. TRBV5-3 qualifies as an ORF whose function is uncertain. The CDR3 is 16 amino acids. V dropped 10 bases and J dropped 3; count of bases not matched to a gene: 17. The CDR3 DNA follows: TGTGCCGGCACCCCTCCATTCGGCGGGAGTACAGATACGCAGTATTTT. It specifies CAGTPPFGGSTDTQYF.

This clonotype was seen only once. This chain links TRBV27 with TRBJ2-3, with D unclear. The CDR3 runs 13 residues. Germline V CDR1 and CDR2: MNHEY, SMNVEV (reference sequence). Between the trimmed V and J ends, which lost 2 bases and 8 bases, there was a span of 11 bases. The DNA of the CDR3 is TGTGCCAGCAGTTTACCACCCTACGGTACGCAGTATTTT. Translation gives CASSLPPYGTQYF.

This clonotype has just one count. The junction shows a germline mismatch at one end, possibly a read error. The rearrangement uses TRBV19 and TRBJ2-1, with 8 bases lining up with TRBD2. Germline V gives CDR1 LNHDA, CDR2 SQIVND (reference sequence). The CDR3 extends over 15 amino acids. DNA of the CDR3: TGTGCCAGTAGTATAGACGGGACTAGTTGGAATGAGCAGTCCTTC. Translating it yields CASSIDGTSWNEQSF.

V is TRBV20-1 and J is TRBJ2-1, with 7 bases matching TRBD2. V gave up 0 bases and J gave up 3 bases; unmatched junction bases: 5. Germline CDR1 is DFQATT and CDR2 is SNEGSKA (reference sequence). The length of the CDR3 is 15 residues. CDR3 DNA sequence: TGCAGTGCTAGAGATCGGCTAGCGGACTACAATGAGCAGTTCTTC. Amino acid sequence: CSARDRLADYNEQFF.

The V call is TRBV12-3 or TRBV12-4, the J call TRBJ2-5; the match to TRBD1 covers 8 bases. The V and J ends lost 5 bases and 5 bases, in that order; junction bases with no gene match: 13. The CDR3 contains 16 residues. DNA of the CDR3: TGTGCCAGCAGTCCCGATGCCGGACAGGGCATGGAGACCCAGTACTTC. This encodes CASSPDAGQGMETQYF.

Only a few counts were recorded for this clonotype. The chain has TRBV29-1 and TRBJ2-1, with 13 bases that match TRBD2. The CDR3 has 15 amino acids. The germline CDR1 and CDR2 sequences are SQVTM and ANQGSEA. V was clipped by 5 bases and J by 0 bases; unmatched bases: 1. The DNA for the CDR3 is TGCAGCGTTAGACTAGCGGGAGGCTCCTACAATGAGCAGTTCTTC. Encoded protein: CSVRLAGGSYNEQFF.

Written as DNA, the CDR3 is TGCAGCGCACGACAGGGGGAATACACTGAAGCTTTCTTT. Translation gives CSARQGEYTEAFF. The J gene is TRBJ1-1, the V gene TRBV29-1, with 9 bases that match TRBD1. This CDR3 has 13 amino acids. Germline V gene sequence: CDR1 SQVTM, CDR2 ANQGSEA. With 7 bases clipped from V and 3 bases from J, the junction kept 6 bases outside the gene matches.

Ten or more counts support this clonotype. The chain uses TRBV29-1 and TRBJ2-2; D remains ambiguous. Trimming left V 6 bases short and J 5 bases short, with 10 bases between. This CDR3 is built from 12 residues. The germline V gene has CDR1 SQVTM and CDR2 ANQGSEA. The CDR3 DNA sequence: TGCAGCGTGGCTAGTCCGACCGGGGAGCTGTTTTTT. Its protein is CSVASPTGELFF.

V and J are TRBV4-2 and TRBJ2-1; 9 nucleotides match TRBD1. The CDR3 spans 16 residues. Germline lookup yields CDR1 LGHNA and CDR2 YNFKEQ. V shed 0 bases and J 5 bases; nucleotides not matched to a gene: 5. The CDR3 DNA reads TGTGCCAGCAGCCAAGAAGCAAGGACAGGGGACAATGAGCAGTTCTTC. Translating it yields CASSQEARTGDNEQFF.

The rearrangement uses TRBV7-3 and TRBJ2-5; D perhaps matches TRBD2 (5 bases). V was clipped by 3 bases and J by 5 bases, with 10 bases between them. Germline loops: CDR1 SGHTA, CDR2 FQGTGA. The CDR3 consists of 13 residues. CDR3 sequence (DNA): TGTGCCAGCAGCTTGACGGGGTTCGAGACCCAGTACTTC. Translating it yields CASSLTGFETQYF.

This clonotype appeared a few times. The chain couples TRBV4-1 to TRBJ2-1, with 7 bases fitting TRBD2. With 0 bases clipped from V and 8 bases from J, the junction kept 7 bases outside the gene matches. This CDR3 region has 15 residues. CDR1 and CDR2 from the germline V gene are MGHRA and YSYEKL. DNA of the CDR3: TGCGCCAGCAGCCAAGATTCTAGCGGAGGGGATGAGCAGTTCTTC. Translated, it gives CASSQDSSGGDEQFF.

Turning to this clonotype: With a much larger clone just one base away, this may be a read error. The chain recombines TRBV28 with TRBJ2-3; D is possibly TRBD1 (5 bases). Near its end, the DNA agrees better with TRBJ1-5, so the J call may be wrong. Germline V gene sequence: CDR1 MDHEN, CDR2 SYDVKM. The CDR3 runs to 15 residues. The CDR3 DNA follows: TGTGCCAGCAGCGGACTTCTCGGGGCCCGAGATACGCAGCATTTT. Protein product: CASSGLLGARDTQHF.

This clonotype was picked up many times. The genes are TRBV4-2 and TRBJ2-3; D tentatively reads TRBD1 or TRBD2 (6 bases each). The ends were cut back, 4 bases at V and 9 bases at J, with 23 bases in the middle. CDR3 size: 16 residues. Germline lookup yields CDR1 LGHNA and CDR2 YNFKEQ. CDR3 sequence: CASSRGRDLSSGTQYF. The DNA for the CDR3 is TGTGCCAGCAGCCGGGGGCGGGACCTCTCCTCGGGGACGCAGTATTTT.

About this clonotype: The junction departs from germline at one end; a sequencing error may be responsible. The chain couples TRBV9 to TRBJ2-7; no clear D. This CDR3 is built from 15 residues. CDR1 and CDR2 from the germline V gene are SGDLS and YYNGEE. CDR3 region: CASCVGGGDSTEQYF. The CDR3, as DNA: TGTGCCAGCTGCGTAGGTGGTGGAGATAGTACCGAGCAGTACTTC.

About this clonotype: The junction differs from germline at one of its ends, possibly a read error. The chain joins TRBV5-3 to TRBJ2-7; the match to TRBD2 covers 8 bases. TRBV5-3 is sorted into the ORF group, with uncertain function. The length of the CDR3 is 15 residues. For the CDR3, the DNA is TGTGCCAGCAGCTTGGGTAGCGGGGTCTCCTGGGGAGCGTACTTC. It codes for CASSLGSGVSWGAYF.

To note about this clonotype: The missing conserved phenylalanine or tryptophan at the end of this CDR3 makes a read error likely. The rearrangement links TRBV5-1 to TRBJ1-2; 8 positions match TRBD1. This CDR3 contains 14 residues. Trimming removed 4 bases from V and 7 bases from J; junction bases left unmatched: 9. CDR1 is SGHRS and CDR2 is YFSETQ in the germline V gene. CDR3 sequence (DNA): TGCGCCAGCAGCCCTACAGGGGGTCCGACTGGCTACACCTCC. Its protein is CASSPTGGPTGYTS.

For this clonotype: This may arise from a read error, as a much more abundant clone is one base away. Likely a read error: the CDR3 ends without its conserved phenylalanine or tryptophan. CDR3 bases: TGCAGCGTGACAGGTCTTACCGGGGAGCTGTTTATT. Its protein product is CSVTGLTGELFI. The chain employs TRBV29-1 and TRBJ2-2; weak D call: TRBD1 (6 bases). The V and J ends lost 6 bases and 5 bases respectively, with 10 bases between them. The CDR3 consists of 12 residues. Germline-derived CDR1 and CDR2 are SQVTM and ANQGSEA.